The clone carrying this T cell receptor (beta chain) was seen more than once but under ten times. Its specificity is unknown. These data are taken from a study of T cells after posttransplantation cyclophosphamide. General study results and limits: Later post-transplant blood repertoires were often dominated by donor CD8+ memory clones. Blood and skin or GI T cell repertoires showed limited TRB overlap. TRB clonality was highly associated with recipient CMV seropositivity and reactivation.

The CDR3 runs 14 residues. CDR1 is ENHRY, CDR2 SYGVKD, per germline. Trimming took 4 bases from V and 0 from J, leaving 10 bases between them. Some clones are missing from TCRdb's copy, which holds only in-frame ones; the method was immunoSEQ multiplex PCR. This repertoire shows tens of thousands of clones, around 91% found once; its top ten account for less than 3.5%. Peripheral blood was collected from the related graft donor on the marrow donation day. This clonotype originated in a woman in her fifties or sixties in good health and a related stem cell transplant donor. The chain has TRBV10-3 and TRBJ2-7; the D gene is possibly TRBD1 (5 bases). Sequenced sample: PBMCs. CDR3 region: CAISVETDSYEQYF. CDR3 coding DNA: TGTGCCATCAGTGTTGAGACAGACTCCTACGAGCAGTACTTC.